The clone carrying this TCR beta chain occurred a few times. TCRdb analysed the RT-PCR reads with MiXCR anew, one entry per CDR3 protein. Among under 200,000 distinct CDR3 sequences listed, approximately 31% were seen once. This record belongs to a study of patients and donors after allogeneic stem cell transplantation. V shed 3 bases, J shed 4 bases, and the junction held 2 bases outside the gene matches. Germline V gene lookup returns CDR1 LNHNV and CDR2 YYDKDF (reference sequence). This CDR3 has 13 amino acids. The V gene is TRBV15, the J gene TRBJ1-2; 7 bases line up with TRBD1. This receptor was taken from a human donor who was either an allogeneic HSCT recipient or a stem cell or donor lymphocyte infusion donor (not recorded which). It is not recorded whose cells these are; they may come from a transplant donor. The sequenced material came from blood, either unsorted or a sorted T cell fraction (not recorded which). The chain's CDR3 is CATSRNRGYGYTF. Here the CDR3 DNA reads TGTGCCACCAGCAGGAACAGGGGCTATGGCTACACCTTC.